The 8 T cell receptor beta chains listed next were all sequenced from one sample in a study of beta chain features in type 1 diabetes. Reverse transcribing all isolated RNA meant expressed TCRB transcripts were sequenced. Clones were sequenced by immunoSEQ multiplex PCR, and TCRdb holds only the in-frame ones, with some missing. Among about 470,000 clones listed, about 29% were seen once. Material for sequencing was naive CD4+ T cells from blood. All receptors derive from a young man in good health.

This clone came up a few times. This chain uses TRBV20-1 with TRBJ2-4; D is unresolved. Germline V gives CDR1 DFQATT, CDR2 SNEGSKA (reference sequence). The CDR3 contains 11 residues. V was shortened by 6 bases and J by 6 bases, with 9 bases between the two germline ends. CDR3 in DNA: TGCAGTGCCCGCGTCGTAAACATTCAGTACTTC. This codes for CSARVVNIQYF.

The rearrangement uses TRBV5-1 and TRBJ1-5, with D hard to call. The V gene's germline CDR1 is SGHRS and CDR2 YFSETQ. V lost 4 bases, J lost 5 bases, and 10 bases lay in between. The CDR3 spans 13 residues. In DNA, the CDR3 is TGCGCCAGCAGCACCGACCTTGATCAGCCCCAGCATTTT. Amino acids: CASSTDLDQPQHF.

The CDR3 loop reads CASSYSGRYNEQYF. CDR3 bases: TGTGCCAGCAGCTATAGCGGGAGATACAACGAGCAGTACTTC. The chain carries TRBV7-2 and TRBJ2-7; 9 bases align to TRBD2. This CDR3 is 14 amino acids long. V lost 4 bases, J lost 5 bases, and 6 bases stayed unmatched. Germline V gene data show CDR1 as SGHTA and CDR2 as FQGNSA.

The chain links TRBV18 to TRBJ2-2; D unresolved. Germline V gene lookup returns CDR1 KGHSH and CDR2 LQKENI. This CDR3 comprises 13 residues. Trimming took off 5 bases at V and 2 bases at J, with 6 bases between the two ends. DNA for the CDR3: TGTGCCAGCTCAGGAACAAACACCGGGGAGCTGTTTTTT. Its protein is CASSGTNTGELFF.

This chain connects TRBV7-3 to TRBJ2-5; 8 bases match TRBD1. In germline, CDR1 is SGHTA, CDR2 FQGTGA. After removal of 5 bases from V and 7 bases from J, the junction contained 12 bases not matched to a gene. The CDR3 is 15 amino acids. CDR3 sequence (DNA): TGTGCCAGCAGCCCAGGGACAGGTGTGCCGTGGACCCAGTACTTC. It codes for CASSPGTGVPWTQYF.

This clone was counted a few times. The chain has TRBV29-1 and TRBJ2-6; TRBD1 matches 9 bases. Trimming cost V 4 bases and J 0 bases; bases outside gene matches: 4. Germline assignment: CDR1 SQVTM and CDR2 ANQGSEA. The CDR3 loop spans 16 amino acids. CDR3 region: CSVAGTGTSGANVLTF. The CDR3 DNA reads as TGCAGCGTTGCAGGGACAGGGACCTCTGGGGCCAACGTCCTGACTTTC.

CDR3 sequence: CAITLGLAGEDEQFF. CDR3 nucleotide sequence: TGTGCCATCACCCTGGGACTAGCGGGAGAGGACGAGCAGTTCTTC. The chain links TRBV10-3 to TRBJ2-1; TRBD2 matches at 14 bases. V lost 7 bases, J lost 10 bases, and 9 bases stayed unmatched. Germline CDR1 is ENHRY and CDR2 is SYGVKD. The CDR3 length is 15 residues.

The chain employs TRBV7-2 and TRBJ2-7; D may be TRBD2 (6 bases). Germline CDR1 and CDR2: SGHTA and FQGNSA. Between the trimmed V and J ends, which lost 4 bases and 2 bases, there was a span of 12 bases. The CDR3 length is 14 residues. CDR3 sequence: CASSSGTGTYEQYF. The DNA for the CDR3 is TGTGCCAGCAGCTCCGGGACTGGCACCTACGAGCAGTACTTC. Full variable domain (remainder filled in from reference TRBV7-2 and TRBJ2-7): GAGVSQSPSNKVTEKGKDVELRCDPISGHTALYWYRQSLGQGLEFLIYFQGNSAPDKSGLPSDRFSAERTGGSVSTLTIQRTQQEDSAVYLCASSSGTGTYEQYFGPGTRLTVT.